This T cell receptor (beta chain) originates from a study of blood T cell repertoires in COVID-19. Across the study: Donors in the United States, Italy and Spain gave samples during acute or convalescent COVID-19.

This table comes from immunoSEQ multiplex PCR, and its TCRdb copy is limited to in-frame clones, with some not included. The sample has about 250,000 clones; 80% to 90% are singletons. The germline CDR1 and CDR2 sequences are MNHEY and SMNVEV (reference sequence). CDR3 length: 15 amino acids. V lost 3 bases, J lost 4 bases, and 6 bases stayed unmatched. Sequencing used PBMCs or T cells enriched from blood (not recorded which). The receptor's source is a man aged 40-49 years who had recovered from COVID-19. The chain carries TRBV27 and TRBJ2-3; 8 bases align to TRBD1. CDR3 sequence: CASSLWTGYPDTQYF. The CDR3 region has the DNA TGTGCCAGCAGTTTGTGGACAGGGTATCCAGATACGCAGTATTTT.